A single sample is the source of the 8 T cell receptor beta chains below, sequenced in a study of blood T cell repertoires in COVID-19. TCRdb keeps only in-frame clones here, not all; method: immunoSEQ multiplex PCR. The sample lists around 200,000 clones; around 80% were seen once. The sequencing sample was made of peripheral blood. The origin of the receptors is a man aged 35 to 55 with active or convalescent COVID-19.

The rearrangement joins TRBV7-9 to TRBJ2-5, with TRBD1 as a possible D gene (5 bases). This CDR3 spans 14 amino acids. V lost 0 bases and J 5 bases, leaving 10 bases between the germline ends. Per germline, CDR1 SEHNR and CDR2 FQNEAQ (reference sequence). Here the CDR3 reads CASSLAPRVETQYF. Here the CDR3 DNA reads TGTGCCAGCAGCTTAGCGCCCAGGGTGGAGACCCAGTACTTC.

This clone was detected once. This chain uses TRBV27 with TRBJ1-1, with 7 bases lining up with TRBD1. The CDR3 consists of 14 residues. Germline CDR1 is MNHEY and CDR2 is SMNVEV (reference sequence). V shed 6 bases and J 4 bases; nucleotides not matched to a gene: 8. CDR3 residues: CASRTTGVGTEAFF. CDR3 coding DNA: TGTGCCAGCAGAACAACAGGGGTGGGCACTGAAGCTTTCTTT.

The V and J genes are TRBV5-1 and TRBJ1-4; D remains unclear. The CDR3 has 15 amino acids. CDR1 is SGHRS and CDR2 is YFSETQ in the germline V gene. Trimming took 1 base from V and 6 from J, leaving 13 bases between them. CDR3 protein: CASSLTATKDEKLFF. The CDR3 region has the DNA TGCGCCAGCAGCTTGACAGCTACAAAGGATGAAAAACTGTTTTTT.

V is TRBV7-2 and J is TRBJ2-5; D not certain. This CDR3 spans 16 amino acids. CDR1 and CDR2 from the germline V gene are SGHTA and FQGNSA. V was trimmed by 2 bases and J by 1 base, leaving 14 bases between them. The CDR3 bases are TGTGCCAGCAGCTTAAATTCTGGCCAGGTCCAAGAGACCCAGTACTTC. This sequence encodes CASSLNSGQVQETQYF.

The genes are TRBV2 and TRBJ2-6, with a possible D match to TRBD2 (6 bases). The ends were cut back, 2 bases at V and 0 bases at J, with 8 bases in the middle. The germline CDR1 and CDR2 sequences are SNHLY and FYNNEI. The CDR3 consists of 16 residues. The CDR3 spells CASSEQGLSGANVLTF. In DNA form, the CDR3 reads TGTGCCAGCAGTGAACAGGGACTCTCTGGGGCCAACGTCCTGACTTTC.

The chain recombines TRBV5-8 with TRBJ2-1; the match to TRBD2 covers 12 bases. Germline trimming cut 5 bases from V and 4 bases from J; bases unmatched to any gene: 4. This CDR3 spans 15 amino acids. Germline V lookup: CDR1 SGHTS, CDR2 YDEGEE. The CDR3 DNA follows: TGTGCCAGCAGTCGACTAGCGGGAGTATACAATGAGCAGTTCTTC. The encoded protein is CASSRLAGVYNEQFF.

This clone has just one count. This chain uses TRBV7-2 with TRBJ2-7; D unresolved. Trimming pared 1 base from V and 6 bases from J, leaving 7 bases between. Germline lookup yields CDR1 SGHTA and CDR2 FQGNSA. The CDR3 covers 12 residues. CDR3 in DNA: TGTGCCAGCAGCTTAGGCCGAGGCGAGCAGTACTTC. It encodes CASSLGRGEQYF.

In the case of this clone: Other nucleotide sequences from this sample produce the same CDR3. V usage is TRBV11-2 and J usage is TRBJ2-7; 7 nucleotides line up with TRBD2. Germline V gene data show CDR1 as SGHAT and CDR2 as FQNNGV. The CDR3 length is 15 residues. V lost 1 base and J lost 4; bases outside the gene matches: 7. CDR3 residues: CASSLGGGSEYEQYF. DNA of the CDR3: TGTGCCAGCAGCTTAGGAGGCGGGAGTGAGTACGAGCAGTACTTC. Full variable domain (remainder filled in from reference TRBV11-2 and TRBJ2-7): EAGVAQSPRYKIIEKRQSVAFWCNPISGHATLYWYQQILGQGPKLLIQFQNNGVVDDSQLPKDRFSAERLKGVDSTLKIQPAKLEDSAVYLCASSLGGGSEYEQYFGPGTRLTVT.